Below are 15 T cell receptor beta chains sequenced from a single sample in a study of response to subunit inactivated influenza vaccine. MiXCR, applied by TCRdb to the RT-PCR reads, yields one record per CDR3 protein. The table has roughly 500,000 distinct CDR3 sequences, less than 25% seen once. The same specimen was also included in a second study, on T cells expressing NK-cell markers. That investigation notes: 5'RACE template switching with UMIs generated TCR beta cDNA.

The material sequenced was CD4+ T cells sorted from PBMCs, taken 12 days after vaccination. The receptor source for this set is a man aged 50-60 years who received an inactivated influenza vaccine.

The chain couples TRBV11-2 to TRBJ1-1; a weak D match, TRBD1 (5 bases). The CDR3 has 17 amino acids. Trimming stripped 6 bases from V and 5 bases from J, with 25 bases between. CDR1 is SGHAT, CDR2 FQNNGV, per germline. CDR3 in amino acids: CASSFRGRDFFWTEAFF. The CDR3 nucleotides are TGTGCCAGCAGTTTTAGAGGCCGGGACTTCTTTTGGACTGAAGCTTTCTTT. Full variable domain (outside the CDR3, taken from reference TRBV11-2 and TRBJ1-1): EAGVAQSPRYKIIEKRQSVAFWCNPISGHATLYWYQQILGQGPKLLIQFQNNGVVDDSQLPKDRFSAERLKGVDSTLKIQPAKLEDSAVYLCASSFRGRDFFWTEAFFGQGTRLTVV.

The CDR3 region is CASSFGGQKETQYF. CDR3 nucleotides: TGTGCCAGCAGCTTTGGAGGACAGAAAGAGACCCAGTACTTC. The rearrangement joins TRBV7-2 to TRBJ2-5; a weak D match, TRBD1 (6 bases). The CDR3 has 14 amino acids. Between the trimmed V and J ends, which lost 3 bases and 3 bases, there was a span of 11 bases. CDR1 is SGHTA and CDR2 is FQGNSA in the germline V gene.

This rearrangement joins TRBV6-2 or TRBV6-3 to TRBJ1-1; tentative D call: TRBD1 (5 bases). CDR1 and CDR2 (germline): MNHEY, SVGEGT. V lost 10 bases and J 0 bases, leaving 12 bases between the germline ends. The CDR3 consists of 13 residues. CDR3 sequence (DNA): TGTGCCATTCGCCAGGGTATGAACACTGAAGCTTTCTTT. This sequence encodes CAIRQGMNTEAFF.

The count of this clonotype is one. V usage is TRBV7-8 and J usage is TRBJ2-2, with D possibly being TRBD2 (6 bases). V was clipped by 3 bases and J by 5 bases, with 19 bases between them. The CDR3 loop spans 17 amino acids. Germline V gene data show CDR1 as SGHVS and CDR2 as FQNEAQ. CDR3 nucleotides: TGTGCCAGCAGCTTCACGTCTGTCCGGGGAGGAACCGGGGAGCTGTTTTTT. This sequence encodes CASSFTSVRGGTGELFF.

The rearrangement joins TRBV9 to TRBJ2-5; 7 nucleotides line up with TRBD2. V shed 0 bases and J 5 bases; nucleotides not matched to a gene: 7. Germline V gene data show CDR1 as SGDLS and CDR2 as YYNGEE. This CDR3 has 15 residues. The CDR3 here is CASSVALAGDETQYF. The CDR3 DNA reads TGTGCCAGCAGCGTAGCGTTAGCGGGCGATGAGACCCAGTACTTC.

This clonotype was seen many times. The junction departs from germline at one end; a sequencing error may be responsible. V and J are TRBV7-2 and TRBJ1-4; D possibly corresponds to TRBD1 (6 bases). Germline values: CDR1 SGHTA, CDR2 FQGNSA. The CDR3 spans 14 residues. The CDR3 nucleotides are TGCGCCAGCAGCCTCGGGGGGACAAATGAAAAACTGTTTTTT. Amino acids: CASSLGGTNEKLFF.

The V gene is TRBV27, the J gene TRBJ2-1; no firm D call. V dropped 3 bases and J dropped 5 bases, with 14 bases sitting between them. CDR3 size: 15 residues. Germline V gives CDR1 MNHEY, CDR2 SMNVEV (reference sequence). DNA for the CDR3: TGTGCCAGCAGTTTGGGTGGAAGTGGAAACAATGAGCAGTTCTTC. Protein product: CASSLGGSGNNEQFF.

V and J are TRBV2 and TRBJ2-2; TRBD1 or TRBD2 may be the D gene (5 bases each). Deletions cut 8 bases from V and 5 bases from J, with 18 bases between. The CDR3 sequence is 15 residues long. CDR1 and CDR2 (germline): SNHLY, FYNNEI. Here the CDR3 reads CASRYGDQKTGELFF. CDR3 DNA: TGTGCCAGCCGATATGGGGACCAAAAAACCGGGGAGCTGTTTTTT.

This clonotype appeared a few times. The chain's CDR3 is CASSHGLADLETQYF. The CDR3, as DNA: TGTGCCAGCAGCCACGGACTAGCGGATTTAGAGACCCAGTACTTC. V gene TRBV6-2 or TRBV6-3 combines with J gene TRBJ2-5; 10 bases are shared with TRBD2. The V and J ends lost 6 bases and 4 bases, in that order; junction bases with no gene match: 8. Germline V gene data show CDR1 as MNHEY and CDR2 as SVGEGT. The CDR3 has 15 amino acids.

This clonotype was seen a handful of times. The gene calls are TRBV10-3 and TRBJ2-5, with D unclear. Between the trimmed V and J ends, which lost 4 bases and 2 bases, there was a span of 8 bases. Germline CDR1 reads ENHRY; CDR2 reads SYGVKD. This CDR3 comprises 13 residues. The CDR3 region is CAISATGQETQYF. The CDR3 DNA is TGTGCCATCAGTGCGACGGGTCAAGAGACCCAGTACTTC.

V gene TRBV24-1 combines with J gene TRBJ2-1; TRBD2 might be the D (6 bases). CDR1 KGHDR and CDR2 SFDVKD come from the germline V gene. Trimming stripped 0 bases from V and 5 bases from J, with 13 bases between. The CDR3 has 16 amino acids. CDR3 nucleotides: TGTGCCACCAGTGATTTGGATGGGACTCGCCACAATGAGCAGTTCTTC. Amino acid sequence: CATSDLDGTRHNEQFF.

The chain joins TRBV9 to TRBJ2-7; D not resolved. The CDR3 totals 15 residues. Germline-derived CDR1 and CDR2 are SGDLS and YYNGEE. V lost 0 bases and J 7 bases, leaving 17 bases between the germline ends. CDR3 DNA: TGTGCCAGCAGCGTAGGTTTTGGACCCGTCGGAGAGCAGTACTTC. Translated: CASSVGFGPVGEQYF. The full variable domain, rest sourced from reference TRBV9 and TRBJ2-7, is DSGVTQTPKHLITATGQRVTLRCSPRSGDLSVYWYQQSLDQGLQFLIQYYNGEERAKGNILERFSAQQFPDLHSELNLSSLELGDSALYFCASSVGFGPVGEQYFGPGTRLTVT.

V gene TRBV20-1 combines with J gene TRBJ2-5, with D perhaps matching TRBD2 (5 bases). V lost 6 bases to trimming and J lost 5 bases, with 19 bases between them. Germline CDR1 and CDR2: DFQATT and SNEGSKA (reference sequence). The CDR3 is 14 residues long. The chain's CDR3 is CSAPSVVARETQYF. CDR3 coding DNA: TGCAGTGCCCCTTCGGTGGTAGCGCGCGAGACCCAGTACTTC.

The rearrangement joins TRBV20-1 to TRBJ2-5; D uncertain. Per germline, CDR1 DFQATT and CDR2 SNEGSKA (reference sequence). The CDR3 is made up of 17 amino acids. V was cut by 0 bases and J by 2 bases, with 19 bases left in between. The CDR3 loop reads CSARDGSALTDQETQYF. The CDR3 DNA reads TGCAGTGCTAGAGATGGATCGGCACTTACTGATCAAGAGACCCAGTACTTC.

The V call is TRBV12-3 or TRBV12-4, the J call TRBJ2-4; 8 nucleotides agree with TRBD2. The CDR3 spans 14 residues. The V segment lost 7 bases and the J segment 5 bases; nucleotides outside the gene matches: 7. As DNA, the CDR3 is TGTGCCAGCACGACTAGCGCCTCTGAAAACATTCAGTACTTC. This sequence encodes CASTTSASENIQYF.